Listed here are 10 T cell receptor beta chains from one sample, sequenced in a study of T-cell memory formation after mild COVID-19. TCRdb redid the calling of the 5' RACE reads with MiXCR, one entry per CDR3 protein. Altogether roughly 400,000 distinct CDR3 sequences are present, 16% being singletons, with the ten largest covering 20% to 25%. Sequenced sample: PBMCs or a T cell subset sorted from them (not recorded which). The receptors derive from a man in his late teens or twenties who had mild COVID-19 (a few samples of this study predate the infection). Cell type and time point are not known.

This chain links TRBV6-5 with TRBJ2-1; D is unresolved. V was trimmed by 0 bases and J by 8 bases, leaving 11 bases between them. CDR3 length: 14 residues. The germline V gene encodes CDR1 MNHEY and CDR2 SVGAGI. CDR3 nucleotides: TGTGCCAGCAGTTACTCCCCAGCAAACGATGAGCAGTTCTTC. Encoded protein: CASSYSPANDEQFF.

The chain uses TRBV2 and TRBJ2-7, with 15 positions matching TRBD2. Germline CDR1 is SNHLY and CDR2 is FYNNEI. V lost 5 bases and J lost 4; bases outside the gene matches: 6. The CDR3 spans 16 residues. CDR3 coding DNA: TGTGCCAGCAGTTCTGGACTAGCGGGGGGGAGTTACGAGCAGTACTTC. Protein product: CASSSGLAGGSYEQYF.

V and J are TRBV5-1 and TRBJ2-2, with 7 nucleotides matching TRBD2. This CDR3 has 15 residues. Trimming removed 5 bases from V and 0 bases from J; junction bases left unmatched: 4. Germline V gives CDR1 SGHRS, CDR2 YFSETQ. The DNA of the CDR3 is TGCGCCAGCAGGGCTAGCGGAGCGAACACCGGGGAGCTGTTTTTT. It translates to CASRASGANTGELFF. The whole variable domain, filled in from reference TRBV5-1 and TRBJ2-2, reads KAGVTQTPRYLIKTRGQQVTLSCSPISGHRSVSWYQQTPGQGLQFLFEYFSETQRNKGNFPGRFSGRQFSNSRSEMNVSTLELGDSALYLCASRASGANTGELFFGEGSRLTVL.

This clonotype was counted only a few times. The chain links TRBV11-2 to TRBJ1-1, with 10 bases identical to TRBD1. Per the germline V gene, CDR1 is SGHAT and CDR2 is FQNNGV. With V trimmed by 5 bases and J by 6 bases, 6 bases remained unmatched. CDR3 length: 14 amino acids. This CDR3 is CASSPGQGRPEAFF. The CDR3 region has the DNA TGTGCCAGCAGCCCGGGACAGGGGCGACCTGAAGCTTTCTTT. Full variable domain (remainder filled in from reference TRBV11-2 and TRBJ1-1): EAGVAQSPRYKIIEKRQSVAFWCNPISGHATLYWYQQILGQGPKLLIQFQNNGVVDDSQLPKDRFSAERLKGVDSTLKIQPAKLEDSAVYLCASSPGQGRPEAFFGQGTRLTVV.

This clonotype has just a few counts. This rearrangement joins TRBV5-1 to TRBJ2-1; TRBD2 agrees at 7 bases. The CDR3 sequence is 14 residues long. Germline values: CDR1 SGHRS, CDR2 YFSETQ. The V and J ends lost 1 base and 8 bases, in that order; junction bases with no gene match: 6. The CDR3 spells CASSLTSAVDEQFF. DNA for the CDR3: TGCGCCAGCAGCTTGACTAGCGCCGTCGATGAGCAGTTCTTC.

The CDR3 spells CASSQEGDRVSGYTF. DNA of the CDR3: TGCGCCAGCAGCCAAGAGGGCGACAGGGTTTCTGGCTACACCTTC. The chain combines TRBV4-3 with TRBJ1-2, with 7 bases fitting TRBD1. Per germline, CDR1 LGHNA and CDR2 YSLEER. V lost 0 bases and J lost 7; bases outside the gene matches: 8. The length of the CDR3 is 15 residues.

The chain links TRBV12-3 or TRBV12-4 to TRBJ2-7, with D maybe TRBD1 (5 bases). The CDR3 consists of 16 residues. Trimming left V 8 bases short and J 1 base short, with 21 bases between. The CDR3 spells CASLRTGQGSSYEQYV. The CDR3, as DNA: TGTGCCAGCCTCAGAACGGGCCAGGGAAGTTCCTACGAGCAGTACGTC.

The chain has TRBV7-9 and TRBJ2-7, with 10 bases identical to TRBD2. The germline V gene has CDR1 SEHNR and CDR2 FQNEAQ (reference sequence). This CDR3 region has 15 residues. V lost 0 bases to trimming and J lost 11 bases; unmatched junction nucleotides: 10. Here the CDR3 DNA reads TGTGCCAGCAGCTTAGCATCCGGGACTAGCGTTGGGGAGTACTTC. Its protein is CASSLASGTSVGEYF.

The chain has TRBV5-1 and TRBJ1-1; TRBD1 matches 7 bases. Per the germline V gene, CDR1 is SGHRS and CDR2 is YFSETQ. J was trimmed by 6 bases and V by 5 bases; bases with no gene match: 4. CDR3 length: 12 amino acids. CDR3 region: CASSIDRAEAFF. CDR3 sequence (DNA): TGCGCCAGCAGTATCGACAGGGCTGAAGCTTTCTTT.

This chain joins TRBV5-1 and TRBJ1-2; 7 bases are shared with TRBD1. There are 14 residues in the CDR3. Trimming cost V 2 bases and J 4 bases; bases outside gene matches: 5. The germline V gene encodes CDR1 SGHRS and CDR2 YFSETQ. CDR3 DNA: TGCGCCAGCAGCTTAGGGGGCAGCAGCTATGGCTACACCTTC. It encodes CASSLGGSSYGYTF.